This TCR beta chain was obtained from a study of blood T cells in healthy people across ages. Looking at the study overall: Capturing about one barcoded beta molecule per two T cells was achieved by template switching.

For the second PCR, which ran for 7 to 11 cycles, a sample-barcoded 5' primer and a J-beta primer mix were used. In TCRdb, the 5' RACE reads were re-called with MiXCR into one record per CDR3 protein. The sample lists around 870,000 distinct CDR3 sequences, 25% to 30% occurring once. Whole-study findings and limits: The study regarded diversity estimates from one million T cells as underestimates. It was the long-lived donors that had more naive CD4+ cells and higher diversity than aged donors. It was not known whether donors were CMV positive (a possible confounder of expanded clonotype changes).

CDR1 is SGHAT, CDR2 FQDESV, per germline (reference sequence). The CDR3 runs 16 residues. Trimming pared 5 bases from V and 1 base from J, leaving 15 bases between. Regarding this clonotype: Its antigen is as yet unknown.

Sequencing was performed on blood. This chain connects TRBV11-1 to TRBJ2-1; D possibly uses TRBD1 or TRBD2 (6 bases each). The receptor was derived from a woman older than 75 in good health. The CDR3 is CASSGGGSRSYNEQFF. The CDR3 region has the DNA TGTGCCAGCAGCGGAGGGGGTTCTAGGTCCTACAATGAGCAGTTCTTC. Drawing the rest from reference TRBV11-1 and TRBJ2-1, the complete variable domain is EAEVAQSPRYKITEKSQAVAFWCDPISGHATLYWYRQILGQGPELLVQFQDESVVDDSQLPKDRFSAERLKGVDSTLKIQPAELGDSAMYLCASSGGGSRSYNEQFFGPGTRLTVL.